This T cell receptor (beta chain) appears in the sequencing data of a study of blood T cell repertoires in COVID-19. Overall study context: Donors in the United States, Italy and Spain gave samples during acute or convalescent COVID-19. Sources were T cells, B-cell-depleted T cells, or PBMCs; the material itself was cDNA or gDNA.

The ends lost 3 bases at V and 5 bases at J; junction bases unmatched: 6. The CDR3 sequence is 14 residues long. Germline values: CDR1 MGHDK, CDR2 SYGVNS. The authors' processing: From reference gene primer amplification, estimates of nucleated cell counts were derived. The protocol was immunoSEQ multiplex PCR, while the TCRdb copy is restricted to in-frame clones and leaves out a portion. V, J and clone size were drawn from that table, and D and trimming were deduced from the DNA. The table has 250,000 to 350,000 clones, about 88% seen once. In Seattle, patients joined the study during active infection and were tracked longitudinally.

V and J are TRBV25-1 and TRBJ1-1; 7 bases agree with TRBD1. The sample taken for sequencing was peripheral blood. The receptor was isolated from a human donor with COVID-19, enrolled during active disease. The donor label of this sample is uncertain. The CDR3 sequence is CASSEPDRVTEAFF. The CDR3 coding sequence is TGTGCCAGCAGTGAGCCTGACAGGGTTACTGAAGCTTTCTTT. Drawing the rest from reference TRBV25-1 and TRBJ1-1, the complete variable domain is EADIYQTPRYLVIGTGKKITLECSQTMGHDKMYWYQQDPGMELHLIHYSYGVNSTEKGDLSSESTVSRIRTEHFPLTLESARPSHTSQYLCASSEPDRVTEAFFGQGTRLTVV.